This TCR beta chain was obtained from a study of vaccination and CD4 T cells after COVID-19. As for the study in general: Two doses of either BNT162b2 or mRNA-1273 vaccine went to participants.

The time point is: late sampling 161 to 241 days after vaccination in a few convalescent patients. Treatment noted: roughly 11-day PBMC culture with coronavirus spike peptide pools or control peptides (ViraFEST assay). With approximately 9.9 ug/ml peptide pools and roughly 10 IU/ml IL-2, PBMCs were cultured at some 2 million per well. Germline CDR1 reads MNHEY; CDR2 reads SVGEGT. With 4 bases removed from V and 5 bases from J, the gap between germline ends came to 17 bases. This CDR3 is 15 amino acids long. The Oncomine TCR Beta short-read assay sequenced DNA from cultured CD4+ T cells. Each CDR3 protein gets one entry after TCRdb re-called the PCR reads with MiXCR. The sample lists nearly 25,000 distinct CDR3 sequences, 30% occurring once. A remark on this clonotype: Antigen specificity is unknown.

The sequence was collected from a human donor who had recovered from COVID-19. Here the sequenced sample was CD4+ T cells from blood, cultured in vitro, taken about 7 months after SARS-CoV-2 vaccination. The chain combines TRBV6-2 or TRBV6-3 with TRBJ2-5; D not certain. CDR3 protein: CASSSPFRRRETQYF. CDR3 nucleotide sequence: TGTGCCAGCAGTTCCCCCTTTAGACGACGGGAGACCCAGTACTTC.